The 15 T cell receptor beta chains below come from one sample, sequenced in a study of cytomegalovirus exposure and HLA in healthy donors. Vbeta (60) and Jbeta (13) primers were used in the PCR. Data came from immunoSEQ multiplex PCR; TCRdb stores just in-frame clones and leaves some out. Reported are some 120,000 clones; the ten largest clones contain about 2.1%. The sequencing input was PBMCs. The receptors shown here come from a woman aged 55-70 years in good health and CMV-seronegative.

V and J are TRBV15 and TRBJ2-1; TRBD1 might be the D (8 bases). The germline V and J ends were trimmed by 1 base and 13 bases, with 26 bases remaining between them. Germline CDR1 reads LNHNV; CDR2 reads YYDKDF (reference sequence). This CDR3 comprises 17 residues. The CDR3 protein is CATSRGEGQEATPLQFF. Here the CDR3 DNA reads TGTGCCACCAGCAGAGGGGAGGGACAGGAGGCAACCCCTCTTCAGTTCTTC.

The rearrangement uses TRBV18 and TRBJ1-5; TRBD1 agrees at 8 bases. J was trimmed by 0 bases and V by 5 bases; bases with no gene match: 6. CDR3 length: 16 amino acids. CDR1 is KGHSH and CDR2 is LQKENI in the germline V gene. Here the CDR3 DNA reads TGTGCCAGCTCATCGGACAGGGCATATAGCAATCAGCCCCAGCATTTT. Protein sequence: CASSSDRAYSNQPQHF.

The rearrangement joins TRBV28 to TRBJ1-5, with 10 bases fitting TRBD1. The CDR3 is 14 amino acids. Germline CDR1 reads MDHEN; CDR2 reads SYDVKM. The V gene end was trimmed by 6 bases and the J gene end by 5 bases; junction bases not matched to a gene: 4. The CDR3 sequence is CASRADRGDQPQHF. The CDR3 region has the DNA TGTGCCAGCAGGGCGGACAGGGGGGATCAGCCCCAGCATTTT.

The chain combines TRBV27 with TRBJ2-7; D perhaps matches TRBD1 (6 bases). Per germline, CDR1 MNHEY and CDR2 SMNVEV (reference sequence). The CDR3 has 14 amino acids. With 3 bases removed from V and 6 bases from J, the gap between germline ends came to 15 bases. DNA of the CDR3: TGTGCCAGCAGTTTTTCAGGGGAGCAAACCGAGCAGTACTTC. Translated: CASSFSGEQTEQYF.

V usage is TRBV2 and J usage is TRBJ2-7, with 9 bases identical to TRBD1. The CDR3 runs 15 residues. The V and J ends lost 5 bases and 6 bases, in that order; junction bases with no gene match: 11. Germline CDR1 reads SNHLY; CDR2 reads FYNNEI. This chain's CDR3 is CASSLRDREKGEQYF. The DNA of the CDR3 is TGTGCCAGCAGTTTAAGGGACAGGGAGAAGGGCGAGCAGTACTTC.

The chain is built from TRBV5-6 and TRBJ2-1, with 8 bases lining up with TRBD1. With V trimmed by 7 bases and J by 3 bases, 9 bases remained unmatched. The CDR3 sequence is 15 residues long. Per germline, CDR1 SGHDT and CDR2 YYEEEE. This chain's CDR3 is CASQSLQGDYNEQFF. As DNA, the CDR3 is TGTGCCAGCCAGAGCCTACAGGGGGACTACAATGAGCAGTTCTTC.

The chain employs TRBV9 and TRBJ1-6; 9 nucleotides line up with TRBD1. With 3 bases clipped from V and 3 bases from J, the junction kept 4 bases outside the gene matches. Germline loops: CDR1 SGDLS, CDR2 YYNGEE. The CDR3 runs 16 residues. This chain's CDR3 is CASSGDREIYNSPLHF. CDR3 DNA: TGTGCCAGCAGCGGGGACAGGGAAATCTATAATTCACCCCTCCACTTT.

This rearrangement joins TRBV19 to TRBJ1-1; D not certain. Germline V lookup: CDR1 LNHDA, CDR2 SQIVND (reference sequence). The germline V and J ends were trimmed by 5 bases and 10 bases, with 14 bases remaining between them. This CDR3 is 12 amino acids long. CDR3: CASSRAKEGAFF. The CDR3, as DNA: TGTGCCAGTAGTCGGGCAAAAGAGGGAGCTTTCTTT.

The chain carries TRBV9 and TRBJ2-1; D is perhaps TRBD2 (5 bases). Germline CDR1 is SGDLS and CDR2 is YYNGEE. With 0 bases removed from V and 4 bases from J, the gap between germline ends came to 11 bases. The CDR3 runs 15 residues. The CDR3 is CASSVAARDYNEQFF. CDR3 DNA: TGTGCCAGCAGCGTAGCAGCCCGGGATTACAATGAGCAGTTCTTC.

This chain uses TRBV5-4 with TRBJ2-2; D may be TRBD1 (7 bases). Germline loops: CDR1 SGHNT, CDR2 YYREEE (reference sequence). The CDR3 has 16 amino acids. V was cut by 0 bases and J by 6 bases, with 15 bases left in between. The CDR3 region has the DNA TGTGCCAGCAGCTTGGTTCAGGGGGGAGCGGCCGGGGAGCTGTTTTTT. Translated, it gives CASSLVQGGAAGELFF. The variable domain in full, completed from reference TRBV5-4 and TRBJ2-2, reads ETGVTQSPTHLIKTRGQQVTLRCSSQSGHNTVSWYQQALGQGPQFIFQYYREEENGRGNFPPRFSGLQFPNYSSELNVNALELDDSALYLCASSLVQGGAAGELFFGEGSRLTVL.

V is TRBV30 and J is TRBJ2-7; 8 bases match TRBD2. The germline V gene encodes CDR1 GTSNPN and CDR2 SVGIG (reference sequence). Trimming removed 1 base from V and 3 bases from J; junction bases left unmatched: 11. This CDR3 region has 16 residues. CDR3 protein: CAWSGLSAGVGYEQYF. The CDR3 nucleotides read TGTGCCTGGAGTGGGCTCTCAGCGGGAGTGGGCTACGAGCAGTACTTC. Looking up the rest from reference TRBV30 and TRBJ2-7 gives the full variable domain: SQTIHQWPATLVQPVGSPLSLECTVEGTSNPNLYWYRQAAGRGLQLLFYSVGIGQISSEVPQNLSASRPQDRQFILSSKKLLLSDSGFYLCAWSGLSAGVGYEQYFGPGTRLTVT.

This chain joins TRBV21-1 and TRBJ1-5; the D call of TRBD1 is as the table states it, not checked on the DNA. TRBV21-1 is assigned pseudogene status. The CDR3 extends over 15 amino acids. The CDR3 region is CASSKARTGDQPQHF. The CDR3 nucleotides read TGTGCCAGCAGCAAAGCAAGGACAGGCGATCAGCCCCAGCATTTT.

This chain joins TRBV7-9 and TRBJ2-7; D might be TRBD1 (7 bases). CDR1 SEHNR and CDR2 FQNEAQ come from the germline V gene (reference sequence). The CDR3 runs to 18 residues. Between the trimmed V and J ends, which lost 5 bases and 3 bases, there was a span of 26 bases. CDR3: CASSPPTGQGTGDYEQYF. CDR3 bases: TGTGCCAGCAGCCCACCGACAGGGCAAGGCACGGGGGACTACGAGCAGTACTTC.

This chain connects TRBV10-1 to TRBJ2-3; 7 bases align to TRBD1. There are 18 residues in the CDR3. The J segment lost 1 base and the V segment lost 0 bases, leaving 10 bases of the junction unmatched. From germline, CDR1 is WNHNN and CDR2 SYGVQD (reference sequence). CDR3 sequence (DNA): TGCGCCAGCAGTGAGTCGATTCCGGGACAGCACGGCACAGATACGCAGTATTTT. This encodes CASSESIPGQHGTDTQYF.

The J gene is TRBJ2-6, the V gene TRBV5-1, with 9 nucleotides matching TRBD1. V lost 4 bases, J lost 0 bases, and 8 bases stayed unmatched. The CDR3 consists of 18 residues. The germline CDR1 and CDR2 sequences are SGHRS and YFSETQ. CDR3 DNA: TGCGCCAGCAGCCCCCCCGGGACAGGGCCCTCTGGGGCCAACGTCCTGACTTTC. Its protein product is CASSPPGTGPSGANVLTF.